This TCR beta chain was identified during a study of T cell responses to AZD1222 COVID-19 vaccine (dated by TCRdb to the early 2020s). Describing the broader study: A total of 233 trial participants underwent TCR sequencing, of whom 200 to 220 received two doses of AZD1222 and 26 received two doses of the MenACWY control vaccine. Trial participants were enrolled by age into 18-55, 56-69 and 70-plus year subgroups, with roughly 150, 30 and 60 TCR-sequenced participants respectively. Beyond this particular receptor, the publication reports: Conclusions about previously exposed vaccinees are limited because only a handful of AZD1222 recipients were SARS-CoV-2 seropositive at baseline. Because no day 14 peak-response samples were available, repertoires were characterized only after the peak T cell response. After two AZD1222 doses, spike-specific TCR breadth and depth were significantly higher than at day 0 and than in MenACWY recipients. Nearly half of unique spike-specific TCRs reportedly recognized epitopes outside regions mutated in the B.1.351 and B.1.1.7 variants. CD4 TCRs associated with the vaccine covered the entire spike protein, and the dominant responses were in regions 160-218 and 743-854. Participants were mostly white British, with more females than males. The authors suggested clonal diversity may have been underestimated. The 56-69-year group was small, and its depth increase did not reach significance, likely because of low power.

From the cysteine up to the phenylalanine, the CDR3 has a length of 17 residues. Only the CDR3 portion is preserved as DNA: 51 bases, with reading frame beginning at the first base. Trimming leaves V shorter by 4 bases and J shorter by 0 bases, with the junction holding 6 bases beyond the gene matches. The CDR1 and CDR2 encoded by the germline V gene are KGHDR and SFDVKD. This clone was seen only once. There is no known antigen for this receptor. Per-base quality was not reported, and no clone a single base away is much larger than it. This specimen's time point label, interpreted: about 28 days (+/-7) after the second vaccine dose. AZD1222 recipients with second doses at about 4 weeks or about 12 weeks were pooled, because spike-specific TCR depth and breadth did not differ between schedules. The vaccinee samples were drawn from two UK trials, COV001 and COV002, one of which was a single-blind randomized controlled phase 2/3 trial testing AZD1222 (ChAdOx1 nCoV-19) in healthy adults. For TCRbeta chain sequencing, PBMC samples were collected from trial participants at day 0 and at day 28 after the second dose.

The CDR3 regions of human TCRbeta chains were analyzed by immunosequencing. In the source study's methods: TCRs in the repertoires were compared against a reference library of SARS-CoV-2-specific TCRs that had been generated with the MIRA antigen-specificity platform. Breadth was defined as the fraction of unique TCRs that were SARS-CoV-2-associated, and depth was defined as the fraction of total T cells that were SARS-CoV-2-associated. Each spike-specific TCR was assigned to its reactive spike region and to a CD4 or CD8 class using the MIRA data. Log10-transformed breadth and depth values were compared by one-way ANOVA with Sidak's multiple comparisons tests. What TCRdb holds here is the immuneACCESS table cut down to in-frame rearrangements. Part of the clones is not present; checked against another copy, under half of the missing clones reflect an unresolved V gene, and the others are unexplained. The D gene and trimming were derived from the DNA, and the V and J assignments and clone size from that table. This sample has about 180,000 clones in its table, and 85% to 90% of those were observed once. The leading ten clones occupy more than 9% of the sample.

The V and J segments used are TRBV24-1 and TRBJ2-2; 8 nucleotides in the junction match TRBD1. This receptor was obtained from an adult who received the AZD1222 COVID-19 vaccine. The sequences come from peripheral blood, collected 28 days after the second AZD1222 dose. The nucleotides are TGTGCCACCAGTGACCGGGACAGGTCAACGAACACCGGGGAGCTGTTTTTT. This codes for CATSDRDRSTNTGELFF.